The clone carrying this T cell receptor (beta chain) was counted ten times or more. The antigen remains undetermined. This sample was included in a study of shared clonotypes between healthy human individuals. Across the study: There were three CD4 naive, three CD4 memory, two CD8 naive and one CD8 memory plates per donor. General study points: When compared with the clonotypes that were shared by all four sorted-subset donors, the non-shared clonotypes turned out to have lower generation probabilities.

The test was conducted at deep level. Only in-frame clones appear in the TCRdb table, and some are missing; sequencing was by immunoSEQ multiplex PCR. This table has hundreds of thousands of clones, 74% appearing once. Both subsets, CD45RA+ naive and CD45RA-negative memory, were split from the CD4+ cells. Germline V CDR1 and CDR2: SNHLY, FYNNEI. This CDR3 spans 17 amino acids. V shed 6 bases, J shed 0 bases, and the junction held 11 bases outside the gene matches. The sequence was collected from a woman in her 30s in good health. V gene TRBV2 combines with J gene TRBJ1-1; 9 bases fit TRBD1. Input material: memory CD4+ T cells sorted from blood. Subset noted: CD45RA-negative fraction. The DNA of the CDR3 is TGTGCCAGCAGCCTTGGGACAGGGTTCCTTATGAACACTGAAGCTTTCTTT. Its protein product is CASSLGTGFLMNTEAFF. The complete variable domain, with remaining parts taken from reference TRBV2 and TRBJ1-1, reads EPEVTQTPSHQVTQMGQEVILRCVPISNHLYFYWYRQILGQKVEFLVSFYNNEISEKSEIFDDQFSVERPDGSNFTLKIRSTKLEDSAMYFCASSLGTGFLMNTEAFFGQGTRLTVV.